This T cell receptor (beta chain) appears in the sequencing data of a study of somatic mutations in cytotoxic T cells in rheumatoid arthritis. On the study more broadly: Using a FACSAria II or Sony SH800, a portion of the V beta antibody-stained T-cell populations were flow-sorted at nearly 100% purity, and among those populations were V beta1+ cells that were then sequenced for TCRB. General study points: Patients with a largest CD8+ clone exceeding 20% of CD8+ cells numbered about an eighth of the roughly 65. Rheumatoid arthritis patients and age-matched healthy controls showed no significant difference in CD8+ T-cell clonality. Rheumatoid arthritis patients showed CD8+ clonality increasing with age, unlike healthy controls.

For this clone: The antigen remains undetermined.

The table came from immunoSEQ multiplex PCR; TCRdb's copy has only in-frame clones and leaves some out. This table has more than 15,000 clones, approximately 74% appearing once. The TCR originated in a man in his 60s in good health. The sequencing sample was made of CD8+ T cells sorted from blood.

The CDR3 region has the DNA TGTGCCAGCAGTTACTCGACTCTGAACACTGAAGCTTTCTTT. The encoded protein is CASSYSTLNTEAFF. V and J are TRBV6-6 and TRBJ1-1; D unresolved. From germline, CDR1 is MNHNY and CDR2 SVGAGI (reference sequence). V dropped 0 bases and J dropped 0 bases, with 5 bases sitting between them. This CDR3 is 14 amino acids long.